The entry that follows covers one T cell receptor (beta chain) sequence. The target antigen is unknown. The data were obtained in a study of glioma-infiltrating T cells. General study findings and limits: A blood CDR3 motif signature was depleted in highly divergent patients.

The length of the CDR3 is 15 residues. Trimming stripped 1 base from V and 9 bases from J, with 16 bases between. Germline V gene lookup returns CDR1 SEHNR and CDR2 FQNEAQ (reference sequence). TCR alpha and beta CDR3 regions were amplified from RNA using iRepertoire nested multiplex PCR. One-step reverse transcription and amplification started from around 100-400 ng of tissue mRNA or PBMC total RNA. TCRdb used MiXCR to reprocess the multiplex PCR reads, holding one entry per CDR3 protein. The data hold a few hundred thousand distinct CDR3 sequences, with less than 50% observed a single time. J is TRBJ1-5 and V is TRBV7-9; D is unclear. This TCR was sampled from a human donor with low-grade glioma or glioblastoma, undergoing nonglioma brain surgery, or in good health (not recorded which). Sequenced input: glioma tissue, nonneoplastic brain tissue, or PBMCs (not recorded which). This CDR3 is CASSLGTVTNGPQHF. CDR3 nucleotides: TGTGCCAGCAGCTTAGGGACGGTGACTAATGGGCCCCAGCATTTT.